One sample yielded the 29 T cell receptor beta chains listed below, sequenced in a study of OX40 agonist ivuxolimab in advanced cancers. Method: immunoSEQ multiplex PCR; TCRdb's copy keeps in-frame clones and lacks some. The sample shows some 39,000 clones, around 89% of them seen only once. Material: CD4+ or CD8+ T cells sorted from blood, obtained in a trial of the OX40 agonist ivuxolimab. The receptor set was obtained from an adult with an advanced solid tumor such as melanoma, head and neck, liver or kidney cancer.

The V gene is TRBV2, the J gene TRBJ1-5; 8 bases are shared with TRBD1. The germline CDR1 and CDR2 sequences are SNHLY and FYNNEI. The length of the CDR3 is 16 residues. Unmatched junction bases numbered 12, after V lost 5 bases and J lost 6 bases. Here the CDR3 DNA reads TGTGCCAGCAGTCCCTCTCAGGGGGCGCTTGTTCAGCCCCAGCATTTT. Amino acid sequence: CASSPSQGALVQPQHF.

The chain is built from TRBV5-4 and TRBJ1-1; D is uncertain. CDR1 and CDR2 from the germline V gene are SGHNT and YYREEE (reference sequence). The CDR3 runs to 16 residues. V lost 4 bases and J lost 6, with 22 bases in between. CDR3 in amino acids: CASSPYFGVPGAEAFF. The CDR3 nucleotides read TGTGCCAGCAGCCCCTACTTCGGGGTTCCAGGCGCTGAAGCTTTCTTT.

The chain employs TRBV5-4 and TRBJ1-1, with no clear D. Deletions cut 0 bases from V and 1 base from J, with 4 bases between. CDR3 length: 13 residues. Germline CDR1 reads SGHNT; CDR2 reads YYREEE (reference sequence). The CDR3 region has the DNA TGTGCCAGCAGCTTGGCAGGGAACACTGAAGCTTTCTTT. It yields the protein CASSLAGNTEAFF.

The rearrangement joins TRBV6-1 to TRBJ1-5, with D perhaps matching TRBD1 (6 bases). This CDR3 is built from 15 residues. Germline CDR1 reads MNHNS; CDR2 reads SASEGT. V lost 7 bases to trimming and J lost 0 bases, with 13 bases between them. The CDR3 bases are TGTGCCAGCACCCTGGGACAATATAGCAATCAGCCCCAGCATTTT. It is translated as CASTLGQYSNQPQHF.

The chain links TRBV14 to TRBJ2-7, with 9 bases matching TRBD2. J lost 1 base, V lost 5 bases, and 3 bases had no gene match. The CDR3 totals 14 residues. The V gene's germline CDR1 is SGHDN and CDR2 FVKESK. CDR3: CASSLAGESYEQYF. In DNA form, the CDR3 reads TGTGCCAGCAGCTTAGCGGGAGAGTCCTACGAGCAGTACTTC. The full variable domain, in which reference TRBV14 and TRBJ2-7 provide the parts outside the CDR3, is EAGVTQFPSHSVIEKGQTVTLRCDPISGHDNLYWYRRVMGKEIKFLLHFVKESKQDESGMPNNRFLAERTGGTYSTLKVQPAELEDSGVYFCASSLAGESYEQYFGPGTRLTVT.

Comments on this clone: Relative to the germline gene, one junction end is altered; a read error may explain this. The chain has TRBV18 and TRBJ2-7, with D possibly matching TRBD2 (5 bases). Looked up from germline, CDR1 is KGHSH and CDR2 is LQKENI. This CDR3 spans 11 amino acids. DNA for the CDR3: TGTGCCAGCTCAAAAGACCTTGGACTCTTCTTC. It yields the protein CASSKDLGLFF.

This clone was observed a few times. The rearrangement links TRBV20-1 to TRBJ2-7, with D tentatively TRBD2 (5 bases). V lost 5 bases and J 3 bases, leaving 8 bases between the germline ends. Germline lookup yields CDR1 DFQATT and CDR2 SNEGSKA (reference sequence). CDR3 length equals 11 residues. The CDR3 DNA reads as TGCAGTGCTGCCGGGGACTACGAGCAGTACTTC. Amino acid sequence: CSAAGDYEQYF.

The chain has TRBV29-1 and TRBJ1-1, with TRBD1 as a possible D gene (5 bases). CDR1 is SQVTM and CDR2 is ANQGSEA in the germline V gene. The V end was cut by 6 bases, the J end by 0 bases, with 8 bases between. The CDR3 runs 12 residues. DNA for the CDR3: TGCAGCGTCGACAGCTTGAACACTGAAGCTTTCTTT. The encoded protein is CSVDSLNTEAFF.

This clone has only one observation. The J gene is TRBJ1-3, the V gene TRBV29-1, with D hard to call. The CDR3 covers 13 residues. CDR1 and CDR2 from the germline V gene are SQVTM and ANQGSEA. V lost 7 bases and J 4 bases, leaving 14 bases between the germline ends. The CDR3 bases are TGCAGCGCTGGGGAGGCACTCGGAAACACCATATATTTT. This codes for CSAGEALGNTIYF. The full variable domain, rest sourced from reference TRBV29-1 and TRBJ1-3, is SAVISQKPSRDICQRGTSLTIQCQVDSQVTMMFWYRQQPGQSLTLIATANQGSEATYESGFVIDKFPISRPNLTFSTLTVSNMSPEDSSIYLCSAGEALGNTIYFGEGSWLTVV.

The CDR3 sequence is CASSRTVVAEETQYF. The DNA for the CDR3 is TGTGCCAGCAGCCGGACGGTGGTAGCGGAAGAGACCCAGTACTTC. This rearrangement joins TRBV11-2 to TRBJ2-5; TRBD2 might be the D (6 bases). V lost 5 bases to trimming and J lost 3 bases, with 16 bases between them. Germline V gives CDR1 SGHAT, CDR2 FQNNGV. The CDR3 loop spans 15 amino acids.

The chain carries TRBV9 and TRBJ2-1; D remains unclear. The CDR3 is 13 residues long. Germline V gene sequence: CDR1 SGDLS, CDR2 YYNGEE. V was cut by 7 bases and J by 7 bases, with 15 bases left in between. CDR3 sequence: CASANEPRNEQFF. CDR3 nucleotide sequence: TGTGCCAGCGCTAACGAGCCACGGAATGAGCAGTTCTTC.

For the CDR3, the DNA is TGTGCCAGCTCACCAGGGAACTATCAGCCCCAGCATTTT. The encoded protein is CASSPGNYQPQHF. V usage is TRBV18 and J usage is TRBJ1-5; D is uncertain. Trimming shortened V by 2 bases and J by 5 bases, and 7 bases separated the two germline ends. Germline-derived CDR1 and CDR2 are KGHSH and LQKENI. This CDR3 has 13 amino acids.

This clone was recorded only once. V usage is TRBV15 and J usage is TRBJ1-4; a possible D gene is TRBD1 (5 bases). The V gene's germline CDR1 is LNHNV and CDR2 YYDKDF (reference sequence). V dropped 1 base and J dropped 0 bases, with 9 bases sitting between them. The CDR3 sequence is 16 residues long. In DNA, the CDR3 is TGTGCCACCAGCAGAGGTCAGGGTCCAACTAATGAAAAACTGTTTTTT. Translation gives CATSRGQGPTNEKLFF.

The V call is TRBV6-5, the J call TRBJ2-7; 7 bases agree with TRBD1. The germline CDR1 and CDR2 sequences are MNHEY and SVGAGI. The trim removed 0 bases at V and 3 bases at J, leaving 8 bases unmatched. This CDR3 spans 16 amino acids. CDR3 nucleotide sequence: TGTGCCAGCAGTTACTCGGGACAGCCAACCCTCTACGAGCAGTACTTC. Protein: CASSYSGQPTLYEQYF.

This clone has only one observation. The chain combines TRBV7-6 with TRBJ2-7; TRBD1 matches at 8 bases. V was clipped by 5 bases and J by 2 bases; unmatched bases: 8. The CDR3 runs to 15 residues. The germline V gene has CDR1 SGHVS and CDR2 FNYEAQ. The DNA for the CDR3 is TGTGCCAGCAGCAACCCTGTGACAGGGGCCTACGAGCAGTACTTC. Translated, it gives CASSNPVTGAYEQYF.

The chain uses TRBV6-1 and TRBJ2-7; the D gene is possibly TRBD2 (5 bases). Trimming shortened V by 6 bases and J by 0 bases, and 9 bases separated the two germline ends. The V gene's germline CDR1 is MNHNS and CDR2 SASEGT. This CDR3 contains 13 residues. The CDR3 sequence: CASRDFSSYEQYF. The CDR3 DNA reads as TGTGCCAGCAGGGACTTCAGCTCCTACGAGCAGTACTTC.

The V gene is TRBV2, the J gene TRBJ2-7; possible D gene TRBD1, 5 bases. Germline CDR1 and CDR2: SNHLY and FYNNEI. Trimming took off 3 bases at V and 2 bases at J, with 11 bases between the two ends. This CDR3 contains 14 residues. CDR3 nucleotides: TGTGCCAGCAGTGAGGGCAGGGCTACCTACGAGCAGTACTTC. The encoded protein is CASSEGRATYEQYF.

This chain uses TRBV10-3 with TRBJ1-4; 9 bases agree with TRBD1. V dropped 5 bases and J dropped 1; count of bases not matched to a gene: 11. Germline loops: CDR1 ENHRY, CDR2 SYGVKD. The CDR3 contains 18 residues. The CDR3, as DNA: TGTGCCATCAGTCCGGGACAGGGACGCTTAAGAACTAATGAAAAACTGTTTTTT. Encoded protein: CAISPGQGRLRTNEKLFF.

The gene calls are TRBV30 and TRBJ1-1; D not resolved. The CDR3 has 11 amino acids. With 4 bases removed from V and 1 base from J, the gap between germline ends came to 4 bases. Germline-derived CDR1 and CDR2 are GTSNPN and SVGIG (reference sequence). CDR3 loop: CAWIRNTEAFF. The CDR3 bases are TGTGCCTGGATTCGGAACACTGAAGCTTTCTTT.

This clone has a handful of counts. The genes are TRBV7-9 and TRBJ1-5; D might be TRBD1 (5 bases). In germline, CDR1 is SEHNR, CDR2 FQNEAQ (reference sequence). The CDR3 runs to 14 residues. Trimming took off 5 bases at V and 8 bases at J, with 16 bases between the two ends. The CDR3 DNA sequence: TGTGCCAGCAGCCCAGGAGAGGGGCCCGAGCCCCAGCATTTT. It codes for CASSPGEGPEPQHF.

The rearrangement links TRBV19 to TRBJ1-5, with D unresolved. Germline assignment: CDR1 LNHDA and CDR2 SQIVND (reference sequence). The CDR3 runs 15 residues. The V end lost 5 bases, the J end lost 7 bases, and 18 bases lay between the germline ends. CDR3 DNA: TGTGCCAGTAGTTTTAGGGCCGGGTCGGGGCAGCCCCAGCATTTT. As protein: CASSFRAGSGQPQHF.

The chain couples TRBV27 to TRBJ1-2; no clear D gene. The ends were cut back, 2 bases at V and 8 bases at J, with 9 bases in the middle. In germline, CDR1 is MNHEY, CDR2 SMNVEV (reference sequence). The length of the CDR3 is 12 residues. In DNA form, the CDR3 reads TGTGCCAGCAGTTTAACCGGTAGAGGCTACACCTTC. Translation gives CASSLTGRGYTF.

The chain is built from TRBV18 and TRBJ2-5, with 9 positions matching TRBD1. With 1 base clipped from V and 3 bases from J, the junction kept 0 bases outside the gene matches. This CDR3 has 14 amino acids. Germline loops: CDR1 KGHSH, CDR2 LQKENI. As DNA, the CDR3 is TGTGCCAGCTCACCACGGACAGGGGAAGAGACCCAGTACTTC. It translates to CASSPRTGEETQYF.

CDR3 sequence reads: CASSLGLAGEGQYF. The DNA of the CDR3 is TGTGCCAGCAGCTTAGGGTTGGCTGGGGAGGGGCAGTACTTC. The J gene is TRBJ2-5, the V gene TRBV7-2; 7 bases match TRBD2. Germline CDR1 and CDR2: SGHTA and FQGNSA. With V trimmed by 1 base and J by 11 bases, 10 bases remained unmatched. The CDR3 runs 14 residues.

This chain joins TRBV11-2 and TRBJ1-4; no clear D gene. Per germline, CDR1 SGHAT and CDR2 FQNNGV. The CDR3 totals 19 residues. The V end was cut by 5 bases, the J end by 6 bases, with 28 bases between. The CDR3 sequence is CASSTTLGSLTVYDEKLFF. In nucleotides, the CDR3 is TGTGCCAGCAGCACCACCCTCGGGTCTCTCACAGTGTATGATGAAAAACTGTTTTTT.

This clone was seen a single time. The chain joins TRBV25-1 to TRBJ2-3; D unclear. This CDR3 contains 16 residues. V dropped 3 bases and J dropped 0 bases, with 13 bases sitting between them. Per the germline V gene, CDR1 is MGHDK and CDR2 is SYGVNS. The CDR3 spells CASSDAGHLSTDTQYF. CDR3 coding DNA: TGTGCCAGCAGTGACGCAGGTCACCTAAGCACAGATACGCAGTATTTT.

V gene TRBV6-1 combines with J gene TRBJ2-6, with D hard to call. The CDR3 runs 16 residues. Germline V CDR1 and CDR2: MNHNS, SASEGT. V shed 0 bases and J shed 1 base, with 7 bases lying between them. The CDR3 here is CASSEARRSGANVLTF. The CDR3 DNA reads as TGTGCCAGCAGTGAAGCGCGACGGTCTGGGGCCAACGTCCTGACTTTC.

V usage is TRBV6-1 and J usage is TRBJ2-1; D unresolved. CDR3 size: 12 residues. Trimming shortened V by 6 bases and J by 10 bases, and 13 bases separated the two germline ends. Germline values: CDR1 MNHNS, CDR2 SASEGT. CDR3 bases: TGTGCCAGCAGGGAACTCTCAAAGGAGCAGTTCTTC. Translating it yields CASRELSKEQFF.

In DNA, the CDR3 is TGTGCCACCAGCAGAGATGTTGGGCCCCAGCATTTT. Translation: CATSRDVGPQHF. The genes are TRBV15 and TRBJ1-5; D unresolved. In germline, CDR1 is LNHNV, CDR2 YYDKDF (reference sequence). The CDR3 contains 12 residues. Trimming removed 0 bases at V and 9 bases at J, with 6 bases between.